The clone carrying this T cell receptor (beta chain) was detected ten times or more. This record belongs to a study of blood T cell repertoires in COVID-19. In the study overall: COVID-19 samples from acute and convalescent phases originated in the United States, Italy and Spain. PBMCs, B-cell-depleted T cells, or T cells were the source of the cDNA or gDNA that made up the material.

V was pared by 6 bases and J by 5 bases, with 22 bases between. The CDR3 loop spans 16 amino acids. Germline V gives CDR1 SEHNR, CDR2 FQNEAQ (reference sequence). How the authors handled the data: Estimated nucleated cell counts came from reference gene primer amplification. Profiling relied on immunoSEQ multiplex PCR, and the TCRdb table lists in-frame clones only, not all of them. D and trimming come from the DNA, and the V and J calls and clone size come from that table. This table has 130,000 to 150,000 clones, 84% appearing once. Sequenced material: peripheral blood. The gene calls are TRBV7-9 and TRBJ1-1; perhaps TRBD1 as D (6 bases). The TCR originated in a human donor in a cohort sampled during active COVID-19. The CDR3 DNA sequence: TGTGCCAGCAGGGCAGGGGCATCATTTTACAGGACTGAAGCTTTCTTT. Translating gives CASRAGASFYRTEAFF. Complete variable domain (other parts from reference TRBV7-9 and TRBJ1-1): DTGVSQNPRHKITKRGQNVTFRCDPISEHNRLYWYRQTLGQGPEFLTYFQNEAQLEKSRLLSDRFSAERPKGSFSTLEIQRTEQGDSAMYLCASRAGASFYRTEAFFGQGTRLTVV.